The 22 T cell receptor beta chains listed next were all sequenced from one sample in a study of beta chain features in type 1 diabetes (dated by TCRdb to between 2018 and 2020). Preparation of the library involved the immunoSEQ multiplex PCR assay. The entire isolated RNA was reverse transcribed using the High Capacity cDNA Reverse Transcription Kit, and thus expressed TCRB transcripts were sequenced. Drawn from immuneACCESS, this table holds only the in-frame rearrangements with V and J called that TCRdb kept. Clones are partly lost; checked studies trace under half to an unresolved V gene and leave the rest unexplained. In this sample the table shows under 400,000 clones, over 9.5% of which occur a single time. Jointly, the top ten make up less than 0.02% of the sample. The sample consisted of naive CD4+ T cells from blood. Per the publication, the cell subset or site label means: true naive CD4+ T cells. These receptors all come from a man in his late teens or twenties in good health.

This clone was seen only a few times. The chain combines TRBV7-6 with TRBJ2-7; 9 bases are a match to TRBD1. V lost 3 bases and J lost 3; bases outside the gene matches: 0. The CDR3 runs to 13 residues. Germline CDR1 SGHVS, CDR2 FNYEAQ. The CDR3 sequence is CASSLTGGYEQYF. The CDR3 nucleotides are TGTGCCAGCAGCTTGACAGGGGGCTACGAGCAGTACTTC.

This clone turned up a few times. This chain connects TRBV4-3 to TRBJ2-7, with TRBD2 identical over 7 bases. The CDR3 loop spans 15 amino acids. V lost 1 base, J lost 4 bases, and 7 bases stayed unmatched. Germline-derived CDR1 and CDR2 are LGHNA and YSLEER. CDR3 sequence (DNA): TGCGCCAGCAGCCAAGGGGCGGGAGCCTATTACGAGCAGTACTTC. Translating gives CASSQGAGAYYEQYF.

The chain couples TRBV5-1 to TRBJ2-1; TRBD2 might be the D (6 bases). The V and J ends lost 5 bases and 7 bases respectively, with 16 bases between them. The CDR3 spans 14 residues. CDR1 and CDR2 (germline): SGHRS, YFSETQ. This CDR3 reads CASRPWAGRNEQFF. CDR3 coding DNA: TGCGCCAGCAGACCCTGGGCAGGGAGGAATGAGCAGTTCTTC.

The chain combines TRBV25-1 with TRBJ2-2, with 9 bases aligning to TRBD1. Germline CDR1 reads MGHDK; CDR2 reads SYGVNS. The CDR3 totals 17 residues. The ends lost 4 bases at V and 3 bases at J; junction bases unmatched: 9. For the CDR3, the DNA is TGTGCCAGCAGTGGATCCTTAGGGACAGGGTACACCGGGGAGCTGTTTTTT. This sequence encodes CASSGSLGTGYTGELFF.

This clone turned up a few times. At one of its ends the junction is not consistent with the germline gene, which may arise from a read error. The V and J genes are TRBV9 and TRBJ2-7, with D maybe TRBD1 (6 bases). The CDR3 covers 12 residues. Germline CDR1 reads SGDLS; CDR2 reads YYNGEE. The CDR3 sequence: CASSTGTLPLDF. The DNA for the CDR3 is TGTGCCAGCAGTACCGGGACACTTCCCTTGGACTTC.

The chain couples TRBV28 to TRBJ2-5; perhaps TRBD2 as D (6 bases). Judging by the DNA end, TRBJ2-7 fits better; the J call may be wrong. The germline CDR1 and CDR2 sequences are MDHEN and SYDVKM. The CDR3 has 13 residues. The CDR3 DNA is TGTGCCAGCAGTTATTCCGGGAGAGACGAGCAGTACTTC. It translates to CASSYSGRDEQYF.

V and J are TRBV6-1 and TRBJ2-3, with TRBD1 matching over 12 bases. Looked up from germline, CDR1 is MNHNS and CDR2 is SASEGT. J was trimmed by 5 bases and V by 10 bases; bases with no gene match: 4. This CDR3 is 13 amino acids long. The CDR3 spells CATGQGAVDTQYF. In DNA, the CDR3 is TGTGCCACGGGACAGGGGGCTGTAGATACGCAGTATTTT.

This clone has a handful of counts. The chain uses TRBV14 and TRBJ2-1, with D possibly matching TRBD2 (6 bases). This CDR3 comprises 15 residues. Germline CDR1 is SGHDN and CDR2 is FVKESK. The V end lost 0 bases, the J end lost 2 bases, and 8 bases lay between the germline ends. The CDR3: CASSQDGSTYNEQFF. The CDR3 nucleotides are TGTGCCAGCAGCCAAGACGGGAGTACCTACAATGAGCAGTTCTTC.

This clone has more than one count but fewer than ten. J is TRBJ1-1 and V is TRBV5-1, with D tentatively TRBD1 (5 bases). Trimming removed 2 bases at V and 5 bases at J, with 13 bases between. Germline V lookup: CDR1 SGHRS, CDR2 YFSETQ. The CDR3 spans 14 residues. The CDR3 here is CASSFVGGGTEAFF. The DNA of the CDR3 is TGCGCCAGCAGCTTCGTTGGGGGGGGGACTGAAGCTTTCTTT.

The V and J genes are TRBV30 and TRBJ1-5; 9 bases are shared with TRBD1. V was clipped by 1 base and J by 4 bases; unmatched bases: 8. The CDR3 is 16 residues long. The germline V gene encodes CDR1 GTSNPN and CDR2 SVGIG (reference sequence). CDR3 in DNA: TGTGCCTGGAGTGACCCCCGGGACAGGGCTAATCAGCCCCAGCATTTT. It is translated as CAWSDPRDRANQPQHF.

This clone occurred a few times. The J gene is TRBJ2-5, the V gene TRBV5-6, with D possibly TRBD1 on 5 matching bases. The germline V and J ends were trimmed by 2 bases and 2 bases, with 10 bases remaining between them. The germline V gene has CDR1 SGHDT and CDR2 YYEEEE. The CDR3 extends over 14 amino acids. The DNA of the CDR3 is TGTGCCAGCAGCTTTACAGGAATTCAAGAGACCCAGTACTTC. It yields the protein CASSFTGIQETQYF.

There are a few counts of this clone. A junction end diverges from the germline sequence, so it may reflect a read error. This chain joins TRBV27 and TRBJ1-4, with a weak D call TRBD1 (5 bases). Per germline, CDR1 MNHEY and CDR2 SMNVEV (reference sequence). The CDR3 spans 14 residues. The CDR3 loop is CASSPWTTNEKLFF. In DNA, the CDR3 is TGTGCCAGCAGTCCTTGGACAACAAATGAAAAACTGTTTTTT.

The chain couples TRBV7-9 to TRBJ2-3, with 9 positions matching TRBD1. The germline gives CDR1 SEHNR, CDR2 FQNEAQ (reference sequence). The junction had 8 bases not matched to a gene; V was cut back by 5 bases and J by 11 bases. This CDR3 is built from 13 residues. This chain's CDR3 is CASSHRDRVLQYF. The CDR3 DNA is TGTGCCAGCAGCCACCGGGACAGGGTCCTGCAGTATTTT.

This rearrangement joins TRBV6-5 to TRBJ1-5; D is perhaps TRBD1 (6 bases). This CDR3 has 14 amino acids. Between the trimmed V and J ends, which lost 6 bases and 7 bases, there was a span of 16 bases. Germline-derived CDR1 and CDR2 are MNHEY and SVGAGI. The CDR3 here is CASSSGGAEQPQHF. In DNA form, the CDR3 reads TGTGCCAGCAGCTCCGGGGGGGCTGAACAGCCCCAGCATTTT.

This clone was picked up a small number of times. V usage is TRBV30 and J usage is TRBJ2-1; tentatively, D is TRBD1 (6 bases). Germline CDR1 and CDR2: GTSNPN and SVGIG (reference sequence). The CDR3 has 15 amino acids. V was clipped by 0 bases and J by 5 bases, with 14 bases between them. This chain's CDR3 is CAWSVLDRENNEQFF. CDR3 sequence (DNA): TGTGCCTGGAGTGTACTGGACAGAGAAAACAATGAGCAGTTCTTC.

This clone was seen a few times. V usage is TRBV29-1 and J usage is TRBJ2-1; D not resolved. Germline V gene sequence: CDR1 SQVTM, CDR2 ANQGSEA. The CDR3 sequence is 16 residues long. Trimming took 5 bases from V and 0 from J, leaving 17 bases between them. The CDR3 spells CSVTPAVWFSYNEQFF. The CDR3 DNA reads TGCAGCGTTACCCCCGCAGTCTGGTTCTCCTACAATGAGCAGTTCTTC.

The CDR3 here is CASSLGGREQYF. CDR3 DNA: TGTGCCAGCAGTTTGGGGGGGAGGGAGCAGTACTTC. V usage is TRBV28 and J usage is TRBJ2-7, with 7 bases identical to TRBD2. V lost 3 bases to trimming and J lost 7 bases; unmatched junction nucleotides: 3. The CDR3 loop spans 12 amino acids. The germline gives CDR1 MDHEN, CDR2 SYDVKM.

The chain uses TRBV29-1 and TRBJ2-2, with D possibly matching TRBD2 (6 bases). Per germline, CDR1 SQVTM and CDR2 ANQGSEA. The V gene lost 2 bases and the J gene lost 8 bases, with 12 bases spanning the gap. The CDR3 consists of 13 residues. The CDR3 nucleotides are TGCAGCGTTGAAACTAGCATTACGGGGGAGCTGTTTTTT. The encoded protein is CSVETSITGELFF.

This chain joins TRBV9 and TRBJ2-2, with a tentative D call TRBD2 (5 bases). The CDR3 sequence is 15 residues long. Per the germline V gene, CDR1 is SGDLS and CDR2 is YYNGEE. Trimming left V 1 base short and J 4 bases short, with 11 bases between. This CDR3 reads CASSVHQGSTGELFF. CDR3 DNA: TGTGCCAGCAGCGTACACCAAGGGAGCACCGGGGAGCTGTTTTTT.

This clone turned up a few times. The chain has TRBV9 and TRBJ2-7; the match to TRBD2 covers 8 bases. Germline V lookup: CDR1 SGDLS, CDR2 YYNGEE. The CDR3 has 16 residues. The J segment lost 1 base and the V segment lost 2 bases, leaving 8 bases of the junction unmatched. The CDR3 bases are TGTGCCAGCAGCGTGTCTGCGGGCGGGGGGTCCTACGAGCAGTACTTC. It yields the protein CASSVSAGGGSYEQYF.

The chain is built from TRBV6-5 and TRBJ2-3, with 8 nucleotides matching TRBD2. The trim removed 10 bases at V and 2 bases at J, leaving 8 bases unmatched. From germline, CDR1 is MNHEY and CDR2 SVGAGI. The length of the CDR3 is 14 residues. DNA for the CDR3: TGTGCCACTCACGTAGCGGGGTCCACAGATACGCAGTATTTT. Its protein is CATHVAGSTDTQYF.

This sequence joins TRBV9 and TRBJ1-6; 9 bases are a match to TRBD1. The J segment lost 8 bases and the V segment lost 0 bases, leaving 3 bases of the junction unmatched. CDR1 is SGDLS, CDR2 YYNGEE, per germline. The CDR3 covers 15 residues. The chain's CDR3 is CASSVAGQGYSPLHF. In DNA, the CDR3 is TGTGCCAGCAGCGTAGCCGGACAGGGGTATTCACCCCTCCACTTT.